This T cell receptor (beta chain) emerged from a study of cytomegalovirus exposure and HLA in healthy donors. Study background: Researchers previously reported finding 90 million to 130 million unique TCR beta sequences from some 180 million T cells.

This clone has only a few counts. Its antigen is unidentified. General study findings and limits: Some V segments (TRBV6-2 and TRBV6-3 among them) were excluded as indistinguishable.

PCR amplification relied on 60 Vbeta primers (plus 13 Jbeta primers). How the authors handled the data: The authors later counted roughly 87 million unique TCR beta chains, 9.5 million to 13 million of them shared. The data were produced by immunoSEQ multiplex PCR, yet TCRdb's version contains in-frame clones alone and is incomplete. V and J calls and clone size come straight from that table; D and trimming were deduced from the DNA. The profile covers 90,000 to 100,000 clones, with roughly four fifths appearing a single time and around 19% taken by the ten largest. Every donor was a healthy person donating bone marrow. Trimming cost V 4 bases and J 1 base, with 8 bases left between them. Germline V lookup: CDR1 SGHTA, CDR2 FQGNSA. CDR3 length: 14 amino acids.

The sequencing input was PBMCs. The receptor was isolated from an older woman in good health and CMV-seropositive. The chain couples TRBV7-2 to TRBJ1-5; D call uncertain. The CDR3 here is CASSSGRSNQPQHF. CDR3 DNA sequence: TGTGCCAGCAGCTCAGGCCGGAGCAATCAGCCCCAGCATTTT.